This TCR beta chain was identified during a study of molecular identifiers for immune sequencing clone quantification. Turning to the study itself: For replicates, RNA isolated from roughly 20,000 or 100,000 naive CD8 cells was divided into five portions, of which four were sequenced.

In the case of this clonotype: Its antigen is not identified.

Overall study findings and caveats: Jurkat TCR RNA spiked in from one cell could reportedly be detected among some 1 million naive cells.

TCRdb analysed the PCR reads with MiXCR anew, one entry per CDR3 protein. The sample holds over 35,000 distinct CDR3 sequences, around 20% seen once. The CDR3 runs to 13 residues. Between the trimmed V and J ends, which lost 8 bases and 4 bases, there was a span of 14 bases. Germline values: CDR1 MDHEN, CDR2 SYDVKM. The chain uses TRBV28 and TRBJ1-1, with D hard to call. This sequence was found in a human donor in good health. Some libraries in this study had Jurkat cell RNA spiked in. The material sequenced was naive CD8+ T cells from blood, with Jurkat cell RNA spiked in. Described subset: FACS-sorted CD8+CD4-CCR7+CD45RA+ naive T cells. CDR3 sequence reads: CASGKLTATEAFF. The CDR3 region has the DNA TGTGCCAGCGGAAAGCTAACAGCCACTGAAGCTTTCTTT.